The 5 T cell receptor beta chains presented below share a single source sample, sequenced in a study of T-cell memory formation after mild COVID-19. TCRdb reanalysed the 5' RACE reads using MiXCR and keeps one entry per CDR3 protein. There are tens of thousands of distinct CDR3 sequences in the sample; more than 10% occur only once, and around 25% lies in the top ten. Sequenced input: PBMCs or a T cell subset sorted from them (not recorded which). Every receptor here comes from a man aged 18 to 35 who had mild COVID-19 (a few samples of this study predate the infection). Cell type and time point are not known.

V usage is TRBV6-5 and J usage is TRBJ2-2; D perhaps matches TRBD1 (7 bases). CDR3 size: 14 residues. CDR1 is MNHEY and CDR2 is SVGAGI in the germline V gene. The V end lost 8 bases, the J end lost 1 base, and 11 bases lay between the germline ends. The CDR3 coding sequence is TGTGCCAGCCGGGGGACAGTGAACACCGGGGAGCTGTTTTTT. Its translation is CASRGTVNTGELFF.

This clonotype was counted only a few times. The J gene is TRBJ1-2, the V gene TRBV18; TRBD1 matches 8 bases. The V and J ends lost 7 bases and 4 bases, in that order; junction bases with no gene match: 8. The germline V gene encodes CDR1 KGHSH and CDR2 LQKENI. This CDR3 has 14 residues. CDR3 DNA: TGTGCCAGCTTCGCCGGGGACAGGTCCTATGGCTACACCTTC. Translating it yields CASFAGDRSYGYTF. Combining the CDR3 with reference TRBV18 and TRBJ1-2 gives the whole variable domain NAGVMQNPRHLVRRRGQEARLRCSPMKGHSHVYWYRQLPEEGLKFMVYLQKENIIDESGMPKERFSAEFPKEGPSILRIQQVVRGDSAAYFCASFAGDRSYGYTFGSGTRLTVV.

The chain combines TRBV11-3 with TRBJ2-3, with 9 bases aligning to TRBD2. This CDR3 spans 16 amino acids. J lost 2 bases, V lost 4 bases, and 7 bases had no gene match. Germline CDR1 and CDR2: SGHNT and YENEEA. The CDR3 loop is CASSSILAGNTDTQYF. The CDR3 DNA sequence: TGTGCCAGCAGCTCAATCCTAGCGGGGAACACAGATACGCAGTATTTT.

This clonotype was detected a few times. V and J are TRBV7-6 and TRBJ1-4; 7 bases line up with TRBD1. The CDR3 is 15 amino acids. Per the germline V gene, CDR1 is SGHVS and CDR2 is FNYEAQ. Unmatched junction bases numbered 3, after V lost 1 base and J lost 4 bases. The DNA of the CDR3 is TGTGCCAGCAGCTTAGAAGGGGACAGTAATGAAAAACTGTTTTTT. Translation gives CASSLEGDSNEKLFF.

Points on this clonotype: This CDR3 fails to terminate in the conserved phenylalanine or tryptophan, so it likely reflects a read error. The DNA is omitted, as the CDR3 cannot be located on it reliably, and the CDR3 follows TCRdb's listing. This sequence joins TRBV5-4 and TRBJ2-1; the table names TRBD1, a call not compared with the DNA. The CDR3 spans 12 residues, counting both ends. CDR1 is SGHNT, CDR2 YYREEE, per germline (reference sequence). CDR3 loop: CASSSGTGGFRV.